The clone carrying this TCR beta chain was counted many times. The sample belongs to a study of tumor-infiltrating lymphocytes in oesophageal squamous cell carcinoma. MiXCR, run by TCRdb on the PCR reads, gives a single entry per CDR3 protein. The sample has 12,000 or so distinct CDR3 sequences; roughly 51% are singletons. The CDR3 consists of 15 residues. V lost 1 base and J lost 5; bases outside the gene matches: 6. Germline lookup yields CDR1 SGHAT and CDR2 FQNNGV. The sequence was obtained from a female donor with esophageal squamous cell carcinoma. The sample taken for sequencing was esophageal tumor tissue. The V call is TRBV11-2, the J call TRBJ2-5, with TRBD2 matching over 8 bases. The CDR3, as DNA: TGTGCCAGCAGCTTAGCCGGGGGGGCCGGGGAGACCCAGTACTTC. It codes for CASSLAGGAGETQYF.